This TCR beta chain originates from a study of STAT3 mutations in large granular lymphocyte leukemia. Points from the study as a whole: Every T-LGLL patient had at least one immunodominant TCRbeta clonotype.

Of note for this clone: Its antigen is as yet unknown.

Only in-frame clones appear in the TCRdb table, and some are missing; sequencing was by immunoSEQ multiplex PCR. The sample records approximately 31,000 clones, approximately 86% being singletons. The specimen sequenced was peripheral blood mononuclear cells. The receptor was derived from a man aged 60-69 years with T-cell large granular lymphocyte leukemia. Some clones in this sample may be carry-over from other donors' samples.

The DNA for the CDR3 is TGTGCCAGCAGTGACTCGACTAGCGGGAGCAATGAGCAGTTCTTC. It yields the protein CASSDSTSGSNEQFF. The chain uses TRBV6-4 and TRBJ2-1, with 12 nucleotides matching TRBD2. This CDR3 is 15 amino acids long. Trimming cost V 0 bases and J 6 bases; bases outside gene matches: 0. The germline CDR1 and CDR2 sequences are MRHNA and SNTAGT.